This is a list of T cell receptor beta chains from one sample in a study of CD8+ T cells in alopecia areata. Only in-frame clones appear in the TCRdb table, and some are missing; sequencing was by immunoSEQ multiplex PCR. The data contain about 210,000 clones, approximately 47% of them singletons. The input for sequencing was CD4+ T cells sorted from blood, taken between weeks 36 and 40, from a patient treated with tofacitinib. The receptors were sampled from a human donor with alopecia areata. CDR3s leave out the opening cysteine and the closing phenylalanine or tryptophan.

len: 12; j_gene: TRBJ2-5; v_gene: TRBV28; CDR3aa: ASSRTEQQETQY
len: 14; j_gene: TRBJ2-6; v_gene: TRBV11-2; CDR3aa: ASSPPGVSGANVLT
len: 10; j_gene: TRBJ2-2; v_gene: TRBV6-1; CDR3aa: ASDRAYGELF
len: 10; j_gene: TRBJ2-2; v_gene: TRBV7-3; CDR3aa: ASSFNTGELF
len: 12; j_gene: TRBJ1-2; v_gene: TRBV7-9; CDR3aa: ASSLGQGSGGYT
len: 10; j_gene: TRBJ2-1; v_gene: TRBV29-1; CDR3aa: SVEPGGNEQF
len: 12; j_gene: TRBJ2-5; v_gene: TRBV5-1; CDR3aa: ASSPTTRQETQY
len: 14; j_gene: TRBJ2-7; v_gene: TRBV5-1; CDR3aa: ASSPDGWTGGREQY
len: 12; j_gene: TRBJ1-5; v_gene: TRBV29-1; CDR3aa: SVVTENSNQPQH
len: 9; j_gene: TRBJ2-7; v_gene: TRBV27; CDR3aa: ASSPRRRGD
len: 8; j_gene: TRBJ2-1; v_gene: TRBV2; CDR3aa: ASSESGQF
len: 9; j_gene: TRBJ1-2; v_gene: TRBV19; CDR3aa: ASSIDYGYT
len: 13; j_gene: TRBJ2-4; v_gene: TRBV25-1; CDR3aa: ASSEYRGSKNIQY
len: 13; j_gene: TRBJ2-3; v_gene: TRBV19; CDR3aa: ASSTPSEFTDTQY
len: 9; j_gene: TRBJ2-7; v_gene: TRBV29-1; CDR3aa: SVGTSHEQY
len: 11; j_gene: TRBJ1-5; v_gene: TRBV30; CDR3aa: AWSVQGNQPQH
len: 12; j_gene: TRBJ1-4; v_gene: TRBV18; CDR3aa: ASSPWQGSEKLF
len: 10; j_gene: TRBJ1-2; v_gene: TRBV29-1; CDR3aa: SVVAGDYGYT
len: 13; j_gene: TRBJ2-7; v_gene: TRBV25-1; CDR3aa: ASSELQGNRYEQY
len: 11; j_gene: TRBJ2-7; v_gene: TRBV19; CDR3aa: ASSTSGGGEQY
len: 13; j_gene: TRBJ2-7; v_gene: TRBV30; CDR3aa: AWSPDLGSSYEQY
len: 11; j_gene: TRBJ1-2; v_gene: TRBV4-3; CDR3aa: ASSQDKWGRIS
len: 13; j_gene: TRBJ2-1; v_gene: TRBV2; CDR3aa: ASKRPGTLNNEQF
len: 11; j_gene: TRBJ2-2; v_gene: TRBV5-1; CDR3aa: ASSVTGFGELF
len: 12; j_gene: TRBJ2-7; v_gene: TRBV18; CDR3aa: ASSPAGTDGEQY
len: 13; j_gene: TRBJ2-1; v_gene: TRBV5-1; CDR3aa: ASSLVLARQNEQF
len: 13; j_gene: TRBJ1-1; v_gene: TRBV9; CDR3aa: ASSVGRATVTEAF
len: 12; j_gene: TRBJ2-1; v_gene: TRBV25-1; CDR3aa: ASTGTGELNEQF
len: 14; j_gene: TRBJ2-1; v_gene: TRBV5-4; CDR3aa: ASSRKLAGTHNEQF
len: 14; j_gene: TRBJ2-7; v_gene: TRBV9; CDR3aa: ASSPWTSGNRNEQY
len: 12; j_gene: TRBJ2-7; v_gene: TRBV7-2; CDR3aa: ASSLVDSNYEQY
len: 13; j_gene: TRBJ1-1; v_gene: TRBV18; CDR3aa: ASSPQGAGNTEAF
len: 12; j_gene: TRBJ1-2; v_gene: TRBV2; CDR3aa: ASSGQGATYGYT
len: 11; j_gene: TRBJ2-7; v_gene: TRBV30; CDR3aa: AWSRQGAHEQY
len: 13; j_gene: TRBJ1-2; v_gene: TRBV29-1; CDR3aa: SVEVSGGVLSGYT
len: 13; j_gene: TRBJ2-1; v_gene: TRBV4-1; CDR3aa: ASSQDKLAYNEQF
len: 7; j_gene: TRBJ2-5; v_gene: TRBV29-1; CDR3aa: SSSETQY
len: 12; j_gene: TRBJ2-7; v_gene: TRBV2; CDR3aa: ASAILLSTYEQY
len: 11; j_gene: TRBJ2-7; v_gene: TRBV7-2; CDR3aa: ASSFPGVHEQY
len: 12; j_gene: TRBJ2-1; v_gene: TRBV15; CDR3aa: ATSRDGAYNEQF
len: 12; j_gene: TRBJ1-5; v_gene: TRBV2; CDR3aa: ASSESSSNQPQH
len: 9; j_gene: TRBJ2-5; v_gene: TRBV7-2; CDR3aa: ASSPGGTQY
len: 10; j_gene: TRBJ2-1; v_gene: TRBV6-1; CDR3aa: ASSEMASAQF
len: 11; j_gene: TRBJ2-2; v_gene: TRBV5-1; CDR3aa: ASSLEVTGELF
len: 14; j_gene: TRBJ1-5; v_gene: TRBV14; CDR3aa: ASSQDWSWGNQPQH
len: 13; j_gene: TRBJ2-2; v_gene: TRBV15; CDR3aa: ATMDWNSFTGELF
len: 12; j_gene: TRBJ1-4; v_gene: TRBV29-1; CDR3aa: SVLLTGVGEKLF
len: 13; j_gene: TRBJ1-5; v_gene: TRBV15; CDR3aa: ATSREAGDNQPQH
len: 13; j_gene: TRBJ2-5; v_gene: TRBV25-1; CDR3aa: ASRTSSGGPETQY
len: 14; j_gene: TRBJ2-1; v_gene: TRBV7-2; CDR3aa: ASSLGSSRSYNEQF
len: 13; j_gene: TRBJ2-7; v_gene: TRBV28; CDR3aa: ASTTPQGGSNEQY
len: 13; j_gene: TRBJ2-1; v_gene: TRBV30; CDR3aa: AWSVPLAGHNEQF
len: 11; j_gene: TRBJ2-5; v_gene: TRBV15; CDR3aa: ATSRDYGETQY
len: 15; j_gene: TRBJ2-1; v_gene: TRBV5-1; CDR3aa: ASRLPTDAARRNEQF
len: 12; j_gene: TRBJ1-2; v_gene: TRBV7-8; CDR3aa: ASSSSRGLDGYT
len: 15; j_gene: TRBJ1-5; v_gene: TRBV7-8; CDR3aa: ASSLGTGGLSNQPQH
len: 11; j_gene: TRBJ2-2; v_gene: TRBV5-1; CDR3aa: ASSLKETGELF
len: 12; j_gene: TRBJ2-7; v_gene: TRBV11-2; CDR3aa: ASSLHSGIGEQY
len: 13; j_gene: TRBJ2-7; v_gene: TRBV4-3; CDR3aa: ASSAYQEQTYEQY